One sample yielded the 22 T cell receptor beta chains listed below, sequenced in a study of T-cell reconstitution after alpha-beta-depleted transplantation in children. A TCRbeta library incorporating unique molecular identifiers was prepared. TCRdb re-called the PCR reads with MiXCR, one entry per CDR3 protein. Of some 200,000 distinct CDR3 sequences listed, around 9.9% are singletons. The sequencing used PBMCs, collected before TCRalphabeta/CD19-depleted stem cell transplant. The receptors here all came from a child in the first two years of life with acute myeloid leukemia, due to receive a stem cell transplant.

This clonotype came up many times. This chain connects TRBV6-5 to TRBJ2-7; the D gene is possibly TRBD2 (5 bases). Looked up from germline, CDR1 is MNHEY and CDR2 is SVGAGI. The CDR3 is made up of 13 amino acids. V was cut by 4 bases and J by 5 bases, with 12 bases left in between. The CDR3 protein is CASSSGVRHEQYF. The DNA of the CDR3 is TGTGCCAGCAGTTCCGGGGTGAGACACGAGCAGTACTTC.

This clonotype came up many times. The chain uses TRBV6-5 and TRBJ2-7; D is possibly TRBD1 or TRBD2 (5 bases each). CDR1 MNHEY and CDR2 SVGAGI come from the germline V gene. CDR3 length: 15 amino acids. Trimming left V 0 bases short and J 11 bases short, with 20 bases between. CDR3 nucleotide sequence: TGTGCCAGCAGTTACTCGGGGGACGGATCTTTGATGGAGTACTTC. Its protein product is CASSYSGDGSLMEYF.

This clonotype has a count of ten or more. The chain has TRBV28 and TRBJ2-1; D call uncertain. CDR1 is MDHEN, CDR2 SYDVKM, per germline. Trimming stripped 2 bases from V and 0 bases from J, with 11 bases between. The CDR3 extends over 16 amino acids. The CDR3, as DNA: TGTGCCAGCAGTTTACTCTCAGATTACTCCTACAATGAGCAGTTCTTC. This codes for CASSLLSDYSYNEQFF.

The rearrangement joins TRBV11-3 to TRBJ2-3; D gene ambiguous. Germline-derived CDR1 and CDR2 are SGHNT and YENEEA. The ends were cut back, 5 bases at V and 3 bases at J, with 18 bases in the middle. The CDR3 has 16 residues. The CDR3 coding sequence is TGTGCCAGCAGCCCGAAAGGGAAGGTTGGGACAGATACGCAGTATTTT. This encodes CASSPKGKVGTDTQYF.

This clonotype has ten or more counts. V is TRBV28 and J is TRBJ2-1; TRBD2 matches 13 bases. J gave up 7 bases and V 4 bases, and 7 bases lay outside the gene matches. The CDR3 has 16 residues. Germline CDR1 reads MDHEN; CDR2 reads SYDVKM. As DNA, the CDR3 is TGTGCCAGCAGTTCCCCACTAGCGGGGGGGCGAAATGAGCAGTTCTTC. Protein product: CASSSPLAGGRNEQFF.

This clonotype was observed many times. The gene calls are TRBV20-1 and TRBJ2-3; TRBD2 agrees at 11 bases. Germline V gene lookup returns CDR1 DFQATT and CDR2 SNEGSKA (reference sequence). The J segment lost 6 bases and the V segment lost 7 bases, leaving 6 bases of the junction unmatched. The CDR3 is made up of 13 amino acids. CDR3 sequence (DNA): TGCAGTGAAGTAGCGGGGGGGCTGGATACGCAGTATTTT. Translated: CSEVAGGLDTQYF.

This clonotype was recorded many times. The V gene is TRBV4-2, the J gene TRBJ2-6; a weak D match, TRBD1 (6 bases). V was pared by 5 bases and J by 2 bases, with 13 bases between. Looked up from germline, CDR1 is LGHNA and CDR2 is YNFKEQ. The CDR3 is made up of 16 amino acids. CDR3 sequence (DNA): TGTGCCAGCAGCGTTCAACAGGGAACTGGGGCCAACGTCCTGACTTTC. The encoded protein is CASSVQQGTGANVLTF.

This rearrangement joins TRBV2 to TRBJ1-5; 7 positions match TRBD1. The germline V gene has CDR1 SNHLY and CDR2 FYNNEI. V trimming: 7 bases; J trimming: 4 bases; junction bases outside the gene matches: 7. The CDR3 contains 14 residues. The CDR3 protein is CASKGPGQNQPQHF. The CDR3 nucleotides read TGTGCCAGCAAGGGTCCGGGACAGAATCAGCCCCAGCATTTT.

In this sample, this clonotype turned up many times. CDR3 residues: CASSESQRGDTDTQYF. In DNA form, the CDR3 reads TGCGCCAGCAGTGAGTCCCAGCGGGGGGACACAGATACGCAGTATTTT. The rearrangement uses TRBV10-1 and TRBJ2-3, with 9 bases matching TRBD2. Trimming at V came to 0 bases and at J to 2 bases, leaving 3 bases not matched to a gene. CDR3 length: 16 amino acids. Per germline, CDR1 WNHNN and CDR2 SYGVQD (reference sequence).

The sample holds a few counts of this clonotype. This chain uses TRBV28 with TRBJ1-2, with 10 bases aligning to TRBD1. V lost 4 bases, J lost 6 bases, and 11 bases stayed unmatched. Germline V gives CDR1 MDHEN, CDR2 SYDVKM. CDR3 size: 16 residues. CDR3 sequence: CASSYLRQGARDGYTF. The CDR3 coding sequence is TGTGCCAGCAGTTACCTTCGACAGGGGGCGCGGGATGGCTACACCTTC.

This clonotype appeared many times. The chain joins TRBV29-1 to TRBJ2-3; 12 nucleotides agree with TRBD2. Germline values: CDR1 SQVTM, CDR2 ANQGSEA. The CDR3 is made up of 14 amino acids. V trimming: 4 bases; J trimming: 6 bases; junction bases outside the gene matches: 5. The CDR3 spells CSVAGLAGGDTQYF. The CDR3 DNA follows: TGCAGCGTTGCGGGTCTAGCGGGAGGGGATACGCAGTATTTT.

There are many counts of this clonotype. The CDR3 DNA reads as TGCAGTGCTAGAGGGGAAGGATTCGAGCAGTACTTC. This encodes CSARGEGFEQYF. This chain joins TRBV20-1 and TRBJ2-7, with D unclear. There are 12 residues in the CDR3. Trimming took 1 base from V and 6 from J, leaving 10 bases between them. The germline V gene has CDR1 DFQATT and CDR2 SNEGSKA (reference sequence).

As regards this clonotype: This CDR3 is missing its conserved last phenylalanine or tryptophan, likely due to a read error. The V call is TRBV20-1, the J call TRBJ2-7, with a possible D match to TRBD1 (6 bases). V was cut by 6 bases and J by 1 base, with 13 bases left in between. Germline V gene sequence: CDR1 DFQATT, CDR2 SNEGSKA (reference sequence). The CDR3 covers 13 residues. This CDR3 is CSATGQTSYEQYS. For the CDR3, the DNA is TGCAGTGCAACAGGACAGACTTCCTACGAGCAGTACTCC.

This clonotype has at least ten counts. The chain recombines TRBV5-1 with TRBJ1-3; maybe TRBD1 (6 bases). Germline loops: CDR1 SGHRS, CDR2 YFSETQ. The CDR3 contains 15 residues. Trimming took off 0 bases at V and 4 bases at J, with 11 bases between the two ends. The CDR3, as DNA: TGCGCCAGCAGCTTGGCCCAGGGGAGCGGAAACACCATATATTTT. This gives the protein CASSLAQGSGNTIYF.

The V gene is TRBV12-3 or TRBV12-4, the J gene TRBJ2-7; 9 nucleotides align to TRBD2. The CDR3 has 14 amino acids. V trimming: 7 bases; J trimming: 4 bases; junction bases outside the gene matches: 8. Here the CDR3 reads CASTKGSGGYEQYF. The CDR3 DNA sequence: TGTGCCAGCACCAAGGGGAGCGGGGGGTACGAGCAGTACTTC.

This clonotype has ten or more counts. V usage is TRBV29-1 and J usage is TRBJ2-3, with 8 bases lining up with TRBD2. CDR1 and CDR2 from the germline V gene are SQVTM and ANQGSEA. Trimming at V came to 5 bases and at J to 8 bases, leaving 9 bases not matched to a gene. The CDR3 consists of 13 residues. The CDR3 nucleotides read TGCAGCGTTTCCCAGCGGGAGAGGGGTACGCAGTATTTT. Protein: CSVSQRERGTQYF.

In its sample, this clonotype was seen many times. The J gene is TRBJ2-5, the V gene TRBV7-9; the D is unclear. This CDR3 is built from 15 residues. Trimming cost V 1 base and J 3 bases, with 12 bases left between them. Germline-derived CDR1 and CDR2 are SEHNR and FQNEAQ (reference sequence). CDR3 protein: CASSLGRTVKETQYF. The CDR3 DNA sequence: TGTGCCAGCAGCTTAGGCAGAACAGTTAAAGAGACCCAGTACTTC.

This clonotype came up many times. The rearrangement links TRBV5-1 to TRBJ1-2; TRBD1 is a possible D gene (6 bases). The CDR3 is made up of 14 amino acids. Looked up from germline, CDR1 is SGHRS and CDR2 is YFSETQ. With 4 bases removed from V and 6 bases from J, the gap between germline ends came to 16 bases. The CDR3 DNA follows: TGCGCCAGCAGCCCCGAACAGGGTTTGCATGGCTACACCTTC. Translating gives CASSPEQGLHGYTF.

This clonotype was seen ten or more times. V usage is TRBV12-3 or TRBV12-4 and J usage is TRBJ1-6; D gene unclear. The CDR3 consists of 15 residues. The V end lost 2 bases, the J end lost 5 bases, and 10 bases lay between the germline ends. CDR3 sequence: CASSLTAKNNSPLHF. DNA of the CDR3: TGTGCCAGCAGTTTAACAGCCAAAAATAATTCACCCCTCCACTTT.

This clonotype was seen many times. The rearrangement uses TRBV10-2 and TRBJ2-3, with D possibly matching TRBD2 (5 bases). CDR1 and CDR2 (germline): WSHSY, SAAADI. V lost 8 bases to trimming and J lost 5 bases, with 11 bases between them. The CDR3 totals 12 residues. The CDR3 coding sequence is TGCGCCAGCTCCTCGGCGGGAGATACGCAGTATTTT. The encoded protein is CASSSAGDTQYF.

The genes are TRBV5-5 and TRBJ2-7, with a tentative D call TRBD2 (6 bases). Trimming left V 0 bases short and J 6 bases short, with 16 bases between. The germline gives CDR1 SGHKS, CDR2 YYEKEE (reference sequence). CDR3 length: 15 amino acids. The CDR3: CASSLDVTSRSEQYF. The CDR3 DNA is TGTGCCAGCAGCTTGGATGTGACTAGTAGGAGCGAGCAGTACTTC.

This clonotype was counted at least ten times. The chain uses TRBV25-1 and TRBJ2-5, with D perhaps matching TRBD1 (6 bases). There are 16 residues in the CDR3. V gave up 3 bases and J gave up 2 bases, with 16 bases separating them. CDR1 and CDR2 (germline): MGHDK, SYGVNS. The CDR3 nucleotides read TGTGCCAGCAGTGATGGGGGACAAAGCTTTCAAGAGACCCAGTACTTC. This encodes CASSDGGQSFQETQYF.